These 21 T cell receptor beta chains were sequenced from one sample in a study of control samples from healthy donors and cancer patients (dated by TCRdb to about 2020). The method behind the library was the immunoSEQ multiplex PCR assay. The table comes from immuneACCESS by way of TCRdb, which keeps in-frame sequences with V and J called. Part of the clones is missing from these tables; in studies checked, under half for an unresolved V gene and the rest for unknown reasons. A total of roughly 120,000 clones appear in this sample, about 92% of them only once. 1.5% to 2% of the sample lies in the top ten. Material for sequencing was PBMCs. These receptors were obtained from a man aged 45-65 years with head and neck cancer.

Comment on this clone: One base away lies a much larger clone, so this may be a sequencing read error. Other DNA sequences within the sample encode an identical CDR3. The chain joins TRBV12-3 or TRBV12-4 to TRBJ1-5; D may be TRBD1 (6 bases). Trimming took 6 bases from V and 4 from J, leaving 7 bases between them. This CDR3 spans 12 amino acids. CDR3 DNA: TGTGCCAGCAGCCAGGGGAATCAGCCCCAGCATTTT. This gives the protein CASSQGNQPQHF.

CDR3 protein: CACPRGGQGYEQFF. The CDR3 DNA reads as TGTGCCTGCCCGAGAGGAGGACAGGGGTATGAGCAGTTCTTC. The chain is built from TRBV30 and TRBJ2-1, with 9 bases identical to TRBD1. This CDR3 is 14 amino acids long. Per germline, CDR1 GTSNPN and CDR2 SVGIG (reference sequence). Losses at the gene ends were 6 bases for V and 8 bases for J; bases not matched to a gene: 11.

Written as DNA, the CDR3 is TGTGCCACCCGGGACAGCCGAAACACCATATATTTT. Encoded protein: CATRDSRNTIYF. The chain is built from TRBV6-5 and TRBJ1-3; TRBD1 matches 7 bases. V dropped 10 bases and J dropped 5; count of bases not matched to a gene: 5. Germline V gene lookup returns CDR1 MNHEY and CDR2 SVGAGI. This CDR3 has 12 residues.

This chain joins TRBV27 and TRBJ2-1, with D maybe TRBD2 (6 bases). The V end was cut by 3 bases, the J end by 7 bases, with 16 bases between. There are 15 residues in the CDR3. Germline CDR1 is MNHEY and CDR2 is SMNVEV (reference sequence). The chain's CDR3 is CASSFAGSSRNEQFF. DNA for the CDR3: TGTGCCAGCAGTTTTGCGGGGTCATCCCGGAATGAGCAGTTCTTC.

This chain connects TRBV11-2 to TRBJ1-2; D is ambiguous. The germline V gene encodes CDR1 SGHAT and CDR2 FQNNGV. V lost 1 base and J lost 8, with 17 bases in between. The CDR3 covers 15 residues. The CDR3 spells CASSLGGDPFGGYTF. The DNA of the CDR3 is TGTGCCAGCAGCTTAGGTGGTGACCCTTTCGGAGGCTACACCTTC.

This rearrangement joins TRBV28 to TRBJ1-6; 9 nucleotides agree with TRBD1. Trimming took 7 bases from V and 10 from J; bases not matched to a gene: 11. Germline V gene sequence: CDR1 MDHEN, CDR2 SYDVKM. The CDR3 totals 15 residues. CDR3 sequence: CASNLGGTGRSPLHF. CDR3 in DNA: TGTGCCAGCAACTTAGGGGGGACAGGGAGATCACCCCTCCACTTT. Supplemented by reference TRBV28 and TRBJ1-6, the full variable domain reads DVKVTQSSRYLVKRTGEKVFLECVQDMDHENMFWYRQDPGLGLRLIYFSYDVKMKEKGDIPEGYSVSREKKERFSLILESASTNQTSMYLCASNLGGTGRSPLHFGNGTRLTVT.

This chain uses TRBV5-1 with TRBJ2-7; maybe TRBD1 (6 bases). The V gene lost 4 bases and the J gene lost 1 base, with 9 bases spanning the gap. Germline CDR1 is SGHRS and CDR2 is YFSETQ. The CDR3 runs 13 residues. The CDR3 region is CASSRGQSYEQYF. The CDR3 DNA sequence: TGCGCCAGCAGCAGAGGACAGTCCTACGAGCAGTACTTC.

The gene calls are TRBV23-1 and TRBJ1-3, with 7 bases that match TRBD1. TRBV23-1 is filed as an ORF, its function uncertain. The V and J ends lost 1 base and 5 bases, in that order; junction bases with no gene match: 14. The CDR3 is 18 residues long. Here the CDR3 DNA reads TGCGCCAGCAGTCAATACGCCCTTAGGGGGCAGGGTAGAAACACCATATATTTT. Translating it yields CASSQYALRGQGRNTIYF.

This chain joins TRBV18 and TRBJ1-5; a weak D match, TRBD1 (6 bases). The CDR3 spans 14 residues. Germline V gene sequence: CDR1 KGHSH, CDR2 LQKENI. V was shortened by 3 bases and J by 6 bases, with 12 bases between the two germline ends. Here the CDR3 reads CASSPGQGSQPQHF. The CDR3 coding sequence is TGTGCCAGCTCACCCGGGCAGGGGAGTCAGCCCCAGCATTTT.

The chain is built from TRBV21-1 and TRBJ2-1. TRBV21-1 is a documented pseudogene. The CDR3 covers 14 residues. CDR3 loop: CASKGQGASTGQFF. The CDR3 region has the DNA TGTGCCAGCAAGGGGCAGGGAGCCTCTACTGGGCAGTTCTTC.

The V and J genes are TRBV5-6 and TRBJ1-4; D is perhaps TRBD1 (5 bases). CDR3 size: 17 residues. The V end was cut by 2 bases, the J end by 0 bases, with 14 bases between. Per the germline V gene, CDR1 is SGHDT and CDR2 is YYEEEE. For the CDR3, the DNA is TGTGCCAGCAGCTTCGGGGCGCGTGTACCAACTAATGAAAAACTGTTTTTT. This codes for CASSFGARVPTNEKLFF.

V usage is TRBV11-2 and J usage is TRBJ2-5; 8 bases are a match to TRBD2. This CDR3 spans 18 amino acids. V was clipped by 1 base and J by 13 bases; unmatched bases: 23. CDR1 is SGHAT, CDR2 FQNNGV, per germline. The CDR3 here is CASSLGLASGRHPTVRYF. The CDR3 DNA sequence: TGTGCCAGCAGCTTAGGCTTGGCTAGCGGGCGCCACCCAACGGTTAGGTACTTC.

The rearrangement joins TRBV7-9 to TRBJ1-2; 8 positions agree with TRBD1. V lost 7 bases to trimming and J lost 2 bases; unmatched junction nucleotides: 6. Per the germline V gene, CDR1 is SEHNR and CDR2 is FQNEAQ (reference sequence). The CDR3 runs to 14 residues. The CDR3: CASIPGQANYGYTF. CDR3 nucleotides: TGTGCCAGCATCCCGGGACAGGCCAACTATGGCTACACCTTC.

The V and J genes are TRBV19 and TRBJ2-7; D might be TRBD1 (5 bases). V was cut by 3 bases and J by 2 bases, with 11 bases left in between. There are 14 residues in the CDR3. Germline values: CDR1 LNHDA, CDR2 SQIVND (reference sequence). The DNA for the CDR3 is TGTGCCAGTAGTATGTGGGCAGGGACCTACGAGCAGTACTTC. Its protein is CASSMWAGTYEQYF.

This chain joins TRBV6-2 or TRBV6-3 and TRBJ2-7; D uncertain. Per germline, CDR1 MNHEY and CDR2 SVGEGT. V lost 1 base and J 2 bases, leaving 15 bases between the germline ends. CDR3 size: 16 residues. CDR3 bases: TGTGCCAGCAGTTACTTGAGCCATCAAACCGCCTACGAGCAGTACTTC. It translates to CASSYLSHQTAYEQYF.

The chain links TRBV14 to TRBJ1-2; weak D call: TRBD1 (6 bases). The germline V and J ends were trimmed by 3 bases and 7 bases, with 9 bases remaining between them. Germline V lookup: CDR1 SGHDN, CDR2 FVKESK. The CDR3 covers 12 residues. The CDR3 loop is CASSQGAGGYTF. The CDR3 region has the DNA TGTGCCAGCAGCCAGGGGGCCGGTGGCTACACCTTC.

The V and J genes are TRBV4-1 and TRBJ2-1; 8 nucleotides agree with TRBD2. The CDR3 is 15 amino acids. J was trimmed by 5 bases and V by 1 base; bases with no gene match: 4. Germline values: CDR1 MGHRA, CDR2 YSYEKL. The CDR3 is CASSQVGGADNEQFF. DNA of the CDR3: TGCGCCAGCAGCCAAGTCGGGGGGGCCGACAATGAGCAGTTCTTC.

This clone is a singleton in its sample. The DNA of the CDR3 is TGTGCCAGCAGCTTACAACCGAACACTGAAGCTTTCTTT. This gives the protein CASSLQPNTEAFF. This chain connects TRBV7-2 to TRBJ1-1; D gene uncertain. Trimming removed 2 bases from V and 1 base from J, with 5 bases in between. Germline V lookup: CDR1 SGHTA, CDR2 FQGNSA. CDR3 length: 13 amino acids.

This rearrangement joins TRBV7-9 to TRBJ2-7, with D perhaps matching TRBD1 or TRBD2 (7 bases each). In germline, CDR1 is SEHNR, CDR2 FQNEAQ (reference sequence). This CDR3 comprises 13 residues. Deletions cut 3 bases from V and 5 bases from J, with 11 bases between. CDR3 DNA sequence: TGTGCCAGCAGCTTGGGAGGGGGCAACGAGCAGTACTTC. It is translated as CASSLGGGNEQYF.

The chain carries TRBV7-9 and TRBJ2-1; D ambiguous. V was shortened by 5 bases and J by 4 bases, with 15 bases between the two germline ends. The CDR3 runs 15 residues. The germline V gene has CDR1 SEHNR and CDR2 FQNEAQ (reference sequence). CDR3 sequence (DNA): TGTGCCAGCAGCCATCGGCCAGGCCGATACAATGAGCAGTTCTTC. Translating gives CASSHRPGRYNEQFF.

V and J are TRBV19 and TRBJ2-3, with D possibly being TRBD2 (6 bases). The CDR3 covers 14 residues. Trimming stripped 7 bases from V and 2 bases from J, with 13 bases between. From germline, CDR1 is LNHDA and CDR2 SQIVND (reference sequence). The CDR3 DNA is TGTGCCAGTAATGGGGGGTTTTACACAGATACGCAGTATTTT. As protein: CASNGGFYTDTQYF. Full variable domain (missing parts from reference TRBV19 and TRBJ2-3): DGGITQSPKYLFRKEGQNVTLSCEQNLNHDAMYWYRQDPGQGLRLIYYSQIVNDFQKGDIAEGYSVSREKKESFPLTVTSAQKNPTAFYLCASNGGFYTDTQYFGPGTRLTVL.